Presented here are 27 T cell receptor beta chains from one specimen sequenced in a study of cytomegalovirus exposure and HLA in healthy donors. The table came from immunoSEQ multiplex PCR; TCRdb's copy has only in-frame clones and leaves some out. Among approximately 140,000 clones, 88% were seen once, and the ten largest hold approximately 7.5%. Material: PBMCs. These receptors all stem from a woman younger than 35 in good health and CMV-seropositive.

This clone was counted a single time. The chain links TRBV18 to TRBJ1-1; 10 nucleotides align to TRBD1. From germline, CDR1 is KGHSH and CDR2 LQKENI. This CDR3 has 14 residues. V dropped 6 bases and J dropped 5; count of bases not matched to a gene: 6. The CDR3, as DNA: TGTGCCAGCTCCCGACAGGGGGCTGGGACTGAAGCTTTCTTT. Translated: CASSRQGAGTEAFF.

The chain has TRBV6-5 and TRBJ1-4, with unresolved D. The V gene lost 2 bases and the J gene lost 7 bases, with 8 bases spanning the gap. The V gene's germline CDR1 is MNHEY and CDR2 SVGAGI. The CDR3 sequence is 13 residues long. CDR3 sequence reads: CASSYRGGEKLFF. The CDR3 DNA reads TGTGCCAGCAGTTACCGGGGAGGTGAAAAACTGTTTTTT.

The CDR3 spells CASSLESAGVNEQFF. The CDR3, as DNA: TGTGCCAGCAGCTTAGAGTCTGCGGGGGTGAATGAGCAGTTCTTC. The chain carries TRBV11-3 and TRBJ2-1; 7 bases agree with TRBD2. Germline V gene lookup returns CDR1 SGHNT and CDR2 YENEEA. CDR3 length equals 15 residues. The trim removed 0 bases at V and 7 bases at J, leaving 6 bases unmatched.

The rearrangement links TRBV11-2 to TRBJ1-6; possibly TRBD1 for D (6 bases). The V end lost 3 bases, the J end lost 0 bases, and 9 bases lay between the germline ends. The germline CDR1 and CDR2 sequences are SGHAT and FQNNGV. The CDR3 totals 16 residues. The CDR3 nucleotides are TGTGCCAGCAGCTTCAGGGGAAGCTCCTATAATTCACCCCTCCACTTT. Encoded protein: CASSFRGSSYNSPLHF.

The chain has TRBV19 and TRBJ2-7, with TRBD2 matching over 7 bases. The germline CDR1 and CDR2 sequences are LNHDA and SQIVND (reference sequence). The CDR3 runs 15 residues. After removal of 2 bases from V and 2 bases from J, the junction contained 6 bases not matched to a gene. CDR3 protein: CASSISRGRAYEQYF. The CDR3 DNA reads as TGTGCCAGTAGTATATCTCGAGGGAGGGCCTACGAGCAGTACTTC.

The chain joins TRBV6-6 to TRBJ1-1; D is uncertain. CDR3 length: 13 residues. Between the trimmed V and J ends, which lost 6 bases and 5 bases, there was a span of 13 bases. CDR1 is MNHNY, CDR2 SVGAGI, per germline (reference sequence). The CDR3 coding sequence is TGTGCCAGCAGCTCCCTGGGGAGAACTGAAGCTTTCTTT. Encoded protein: CASSSLGRTEAFF.

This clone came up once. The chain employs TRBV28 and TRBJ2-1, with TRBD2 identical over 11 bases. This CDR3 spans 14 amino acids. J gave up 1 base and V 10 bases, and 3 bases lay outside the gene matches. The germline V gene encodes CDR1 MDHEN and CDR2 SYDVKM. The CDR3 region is CATRLAGSYNEQFF. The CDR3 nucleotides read TGTGCCACCCGACTAGCGGGATCCTACAATGAGCAGTTCTTC.

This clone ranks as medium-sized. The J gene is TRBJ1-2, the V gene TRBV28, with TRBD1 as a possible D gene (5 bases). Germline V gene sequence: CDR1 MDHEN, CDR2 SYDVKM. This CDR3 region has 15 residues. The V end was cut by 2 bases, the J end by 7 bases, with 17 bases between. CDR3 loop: CASSLEGEEVGGYTF. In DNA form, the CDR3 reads TGTGCCAGCAGTTTAGAAGGGGAGGAGGTGGGTGGCTACACCTTC.

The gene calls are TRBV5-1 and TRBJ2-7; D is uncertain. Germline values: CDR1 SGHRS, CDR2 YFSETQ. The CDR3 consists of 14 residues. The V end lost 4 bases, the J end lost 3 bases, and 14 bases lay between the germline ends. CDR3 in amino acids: CASSLRRSLYEQYF. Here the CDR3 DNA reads TGCGCCAGCAGCCTAAGACGGAGCCTCTACGAGCAGTACTTC.

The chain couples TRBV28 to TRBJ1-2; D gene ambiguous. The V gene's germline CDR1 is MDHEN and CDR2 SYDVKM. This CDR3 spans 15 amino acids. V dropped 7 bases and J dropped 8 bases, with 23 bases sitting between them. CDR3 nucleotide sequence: TGTGCCAGCACCCTAATGGGGAGTTCGACGGAAGGCTACACCTTC. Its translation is CASTLMGSSTEGYTF.

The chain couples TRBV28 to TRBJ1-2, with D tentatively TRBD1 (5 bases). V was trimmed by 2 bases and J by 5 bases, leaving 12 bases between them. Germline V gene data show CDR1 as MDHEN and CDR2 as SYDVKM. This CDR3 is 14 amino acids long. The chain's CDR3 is CASSLPAGFYGYTF. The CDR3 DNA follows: TGTGCCAGCAGTTTACCCGCAGGGTTTTATGGCTACACCTTC.

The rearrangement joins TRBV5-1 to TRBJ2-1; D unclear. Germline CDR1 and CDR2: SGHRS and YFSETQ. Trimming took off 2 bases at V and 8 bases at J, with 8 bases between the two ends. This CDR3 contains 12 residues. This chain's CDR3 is CASSLTTDEQFF. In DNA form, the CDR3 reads TGCGCCAGCAGCTTAACCACTGATGAGCAGTTCTTC. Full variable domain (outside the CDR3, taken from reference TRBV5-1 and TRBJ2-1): KAGVTQTPRYLIKTRGQQVTLSCSPISGHRSVSWYQQTPGQGLQFLFEYFSETQRNKGNFPGRFSGRQFSNSRSEMNVSTLELGDSALYLCASSLTTDEQFFGPGTRLTVL.

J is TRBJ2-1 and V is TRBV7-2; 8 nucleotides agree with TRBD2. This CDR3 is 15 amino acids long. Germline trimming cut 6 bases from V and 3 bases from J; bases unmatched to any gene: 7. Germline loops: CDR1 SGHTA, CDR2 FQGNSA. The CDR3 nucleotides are TGTGCCAGCAGTGGGAATAGCGGGATCTACAATGAGCAGTTCTTC. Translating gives CASSGNSGIYNEQFF.

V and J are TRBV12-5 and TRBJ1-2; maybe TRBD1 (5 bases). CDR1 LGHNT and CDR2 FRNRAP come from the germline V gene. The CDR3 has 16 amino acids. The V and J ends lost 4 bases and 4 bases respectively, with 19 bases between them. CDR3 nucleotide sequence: TGTGCTAGTGGTTCCGACCTCCGAACCGACAGCTATGGCTACACCTTC. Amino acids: CASGSDLRTDSYGYTF.

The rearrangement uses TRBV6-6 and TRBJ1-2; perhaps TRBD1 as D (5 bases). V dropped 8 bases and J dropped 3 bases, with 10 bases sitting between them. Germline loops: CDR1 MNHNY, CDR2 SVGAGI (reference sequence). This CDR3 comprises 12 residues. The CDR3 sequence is CASFGGYYGYTF. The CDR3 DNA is TGTGCCAGCTTTGGGGGGTACTATGGCTACACCTTC.

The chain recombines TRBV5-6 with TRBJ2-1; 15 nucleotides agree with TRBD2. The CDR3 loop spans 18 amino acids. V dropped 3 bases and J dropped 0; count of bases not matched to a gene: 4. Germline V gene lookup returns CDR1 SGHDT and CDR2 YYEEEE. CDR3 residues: CASSWGLAGGLSYNEQFF. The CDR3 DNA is TGTGCCAGCAGCTGGGGACTAGCGGGAGGCCTCTCCTACAATGAGCAGTTCTTC.

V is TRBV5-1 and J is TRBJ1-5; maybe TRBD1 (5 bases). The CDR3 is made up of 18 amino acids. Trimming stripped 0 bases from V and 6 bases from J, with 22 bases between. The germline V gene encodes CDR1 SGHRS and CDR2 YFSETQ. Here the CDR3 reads CASSLGGADRIYTQPQHF. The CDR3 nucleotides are TGCGCCAGCAGCTTGGGGGGCGCTGACCGTATCTATACTCAGCCCCAGCATTTT. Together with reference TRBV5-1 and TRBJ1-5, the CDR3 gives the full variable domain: KAGVTQTPRYLIKTRGQQVTLSCSPISGHRSVSWYQQTPGQGLQFLFEYFSETQRNKGNFPGRFSGRQFSNSRSEMNVSTLELGDSALYLCASSLGGADRIYTQPQHFGDGTRLSIL.

This CDR3 is CASSQDGGAFTEAFF. The CDR3 DNA reads TGCGCCAGCAGCCAAGACGGGGGGGCCTTCACTGAAGCTTTCTTT. The V call is TRBV4-1, the J call TRBJ1-1, with a tentative D call TRBD1 (6 bases). CDR1 is MGHRA, CDR2 YSYEKL, per germline. This CDR3 region has 15 residues. Trimming pared 0 bases from V and 4 bases from J, leaving 12 bases between.

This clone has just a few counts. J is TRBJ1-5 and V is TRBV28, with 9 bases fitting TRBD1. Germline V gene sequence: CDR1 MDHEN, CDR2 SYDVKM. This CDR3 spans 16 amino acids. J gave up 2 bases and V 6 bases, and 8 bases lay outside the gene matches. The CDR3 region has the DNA TGTGCCAGCAGCCCCGAGGGACAGGGAGGCAATCAGCCCCAGCATTTT. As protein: CASSPEGQGGNQPQHF.

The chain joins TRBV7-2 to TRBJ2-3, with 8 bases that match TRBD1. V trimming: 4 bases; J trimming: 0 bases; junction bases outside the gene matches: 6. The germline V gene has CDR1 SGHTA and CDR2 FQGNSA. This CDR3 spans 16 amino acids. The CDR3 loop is CASSSNRGSSTDTQYF. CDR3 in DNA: TGTGCCAGCAGCTCCAACAGGGGGAGTAGCACAGATACGCAGTATTTT.

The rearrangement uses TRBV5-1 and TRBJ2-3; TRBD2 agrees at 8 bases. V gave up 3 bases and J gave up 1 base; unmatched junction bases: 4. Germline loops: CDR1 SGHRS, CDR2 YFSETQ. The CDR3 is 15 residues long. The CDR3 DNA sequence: TGCGCCAGCAGCTCCGGGGGGGGCGGCACAGATACGCAGTATTTT. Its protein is CASSSGGGGTDTQYF.

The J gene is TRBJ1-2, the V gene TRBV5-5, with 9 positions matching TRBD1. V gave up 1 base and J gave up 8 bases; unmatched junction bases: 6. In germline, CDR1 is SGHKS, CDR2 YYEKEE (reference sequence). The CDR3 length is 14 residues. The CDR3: CASSLTGGAGGYTF. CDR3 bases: TGTGCCAGCAGCTTGACAGGGGGCGCAGGGGGCTACACCTTC.

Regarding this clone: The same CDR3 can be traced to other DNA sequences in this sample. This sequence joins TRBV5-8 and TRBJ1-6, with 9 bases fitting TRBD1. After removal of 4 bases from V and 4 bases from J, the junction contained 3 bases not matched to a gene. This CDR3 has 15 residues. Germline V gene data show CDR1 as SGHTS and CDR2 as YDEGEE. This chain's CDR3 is CASSPGTGYNSPLHF. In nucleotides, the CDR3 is TGTGCCAGCAGCCCAGGGACAGGGTATAATTCACCCCTCCACTTT.

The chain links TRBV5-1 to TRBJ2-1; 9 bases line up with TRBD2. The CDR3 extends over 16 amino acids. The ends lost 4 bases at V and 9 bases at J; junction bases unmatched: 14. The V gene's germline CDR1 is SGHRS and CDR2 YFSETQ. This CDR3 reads CASSATGTSFIGEQFF. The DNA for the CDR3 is TGCGCCAGCAGCGCAACCGGGACTAGCTTTATTGGTGAGCAGTTCTTC.

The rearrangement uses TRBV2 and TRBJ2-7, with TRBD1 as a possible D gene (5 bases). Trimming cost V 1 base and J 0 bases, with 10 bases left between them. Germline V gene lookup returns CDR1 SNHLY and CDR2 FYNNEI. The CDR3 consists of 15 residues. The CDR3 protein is CASSEDRRSSYEQYF. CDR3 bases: TGTGCCAGCAGTGAAGACAGGAGAAGCTCCTACGAGCAGTACTTC.

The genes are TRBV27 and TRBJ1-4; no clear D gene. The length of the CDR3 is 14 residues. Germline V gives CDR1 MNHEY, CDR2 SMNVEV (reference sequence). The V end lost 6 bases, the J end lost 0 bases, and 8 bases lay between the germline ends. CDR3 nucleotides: TGTGCCAGCAGGGGGAGGGCAACTAATGAAAAACTGTTTTTT. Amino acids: CASRGRATNEKLFF.

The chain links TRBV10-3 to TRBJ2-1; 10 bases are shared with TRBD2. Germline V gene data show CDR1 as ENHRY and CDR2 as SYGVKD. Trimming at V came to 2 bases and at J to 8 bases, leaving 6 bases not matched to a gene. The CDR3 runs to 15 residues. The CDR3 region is CAISEELAGGYEQFF. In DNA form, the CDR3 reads TGTGCCATCAGTGAGGAATTAGCGGGAGGTTATGAGCAGTTCTTC.